The next 25 T cell receptor beta chains were all read from a single sample in a study of cytomegalovirus exposure and HLA in healthy donors. PCR was performed using 60 Vbeta and 13 Jbeta primers. Profiling relied on immunoSEQ multiplex PCR, and the TCRdb table lists in-frame clones only, not all of them. Of 150,000 to 200,000 clones in the sample, about four fifths are singletons; the top ten hold under 7.5%. Material for sequencing was PBMCs. These TCRs come from a man aged 30 to 39 in good health and CMV-seropositive.

DNA for the CDR3: TGTGCCAGCAGTGAAATCGAGTCCTACGAGCAGTACTTC. Translating gives CASSEIESYEQYF. The V call is TRBV25-1, the J call TRBJ2-7; D not resolved. The ends were cut back, 2 bases at V and 1 base at J, with 6 bases in the middle. The germline gives CDR1 MGHDK, CDR2 SYGVNS. The CDR3 contains 13 residues.

The chain has TRBV5-1 and TRBJ1-4, with 9 bases that match TRBD1. The germline V gene has CDR1 SGHRS and CDR2 YFSETQ. The V gene end was trimmed by 5 bases and the J gene end by 8 bases; junction bases not matched to a gene: 7. The CDR3 runs to 14 residues. CDR3 residues: CASSRTGVREKLFF. CDR3 nucleotides: TGCGCCAGCAGTCGGACAGGGGTAAGGGAAAAACTGTTTTTT.

The chain employs TRBV12-5 and TRBJ2-1, with 7 bases that match TRBD2. CDR3 length equals 14 residues. J was trimmed by 4 bases and V by 9 bases; bases with no gene match: 9. In germline, CDR1 is LGHNT, CDR2 FRNRAP. CDR3 DNA: TGTGCTAGCGCCTTGGAGGGAGGGTACAATGAGCAGTTCTTC. The encoded protein is CASALEGGYNEQFF. The variable domain in full, completed from reference TRBV12-5 and TRBJ2-1, reads DARVTQTPRHKVTEMGQEVTMRCQPILGHNTVFWYRQTMMQGLELLAYFRNRAPLDDSGMPKDRFSAEMPDATLATLKIQPSEPRDSAVYFCASALEGGYNEQFFGPGTRLTVL.

This rearrangement joins TRBV12-5 to TRBJ2-3; D gene unclear. Trimming took off 1 base at V and 14 bases at J, with 7 bases between the two ends. The germline gives CDR1 LGHNT, CDR2 FRNRAP. This CDR3 has 10 residues. CDR3 nucleotide sequence: TGTGCTAGTGGTTTGGATATAGTGTATTTT. It translates to CASGLDIVYF.

The chain uses TRBV6-1 and TRBJ1-6; D is uncertain. Trimming took 5 bases from V and 10 from J, leaving 15 bases between them. The CDR3 runs to 14 residues. Germline V gene sequence: CDR1 MNHNS, CDR2 SASEGT. DNA of the CDR3: TGTGCCAGCAGTATAGTCCAGGTTTCCTCACCCCTCCACTTT. Translation: CASSIVQVSSPLHF.

The chain carries TRBV6-5 and TRBJ2-2, with D uncertain. V shed 3 bases and J shed 6 bases, with 17 bases lying between them. This CDR3 is built from 16 residues. The germline gives CDR1 MNHEY, CDR2 SVGAGI. CDR3 protein: CASSYEVPGYAGELFF. In DNA, the CDR3 is TGTGCCAGCAGTTATGAGGTTCCCGGTTACGCCGGGGAGCTGTTTTTT.

A note on this clone: Distinct nucleotide sequences in the sample also encode this CDR3. V is TRBV9 and J is TRBJ2-3; TRBD2 matches 7 bases. The ends lost 0 bases at V and 2 bases at J; junction bases unmatched: 6. The germline V gene encodes CDR1 SGDLS and CDR2 YYNGEE. There are 16 residues in the CDR3. CDR3 residues: CASSVGTSPYTDTQYF. Here the CDR3 DNA reads TGTGCCAGCAGCGTAGGGACTAGTCCATACACAGATACGCAGTATTTT.

V usage is TRBV5-4 and J usage is TRBJ2-1; D may be TRBD2 (5 bases). The germline CDR1 and CDR2 sequences are SGHNT and YYREEE (reference sequence). V shed 4 bases and J shed 0 bases, with 11 bases lying between them. The CDR3 has 15 amino acids. The chain's CDR3 is CASSRKTNSYNEQFF. The DNA for the CDR3 is TGTGCCAGCAGCAGAAAGACTAACTCCTACAATGAGCAGTTCTTC.

The V gene is TRBV6-5, the J gene TRBJ1-4; D is unresolved. CDR3 length: 16 residues. Germline CDR1 MNHEY, CDR2 SVGAGI. Trimming pared 0 bases from V and 2 bases from J, leaving 10 bases between. CDR3 bases: TGTGCCAGCAGTTACTCGGTGGGAGAGACTAATGAAAAACTGTTTTTT. Translating it yields CASSYSVGETNEKLFF.

The V gene is TRBV29-1, the J gene TRBJ2-2; TRBD2 might be the D (7 bases). The V end lost 6 bases, the J end lost 2 bases, and 13 bases lay between the germline ends. This CDR3 spans 14 amino acids. Germline CDR1 is SQVTM and CDR2 is ANQGSEA. This CDR3 reads CSVSRGANTGELFF. The CDR3 region has the DNA TGCAGCGTGTCCCGGGGGGCCAACACCGGGGAGCTGTTTTTT.

J is TRBJ1-4 and V is TRBV5-6; 12 bases are a match to TRBD1. Per the germline V gene, CDR1 is SGHDT and CDR2 is YYEEEE. With V trimmed by 4 bases and J by 5 bases, 3 bases remained unmatched. The CDR3 is 15 amino acids. Written as DNA, the CDR3 is TGTGCCAGCAGCCGGGACAGGGGGCTAAATGAAAAACTGTTTTTT. Its translation: CASSRDRGLNEKLFF.

This clone appeared once. The gene calls are TRBV4-2 and TRBJ2-7; 8 bases map to TRBD1. Germline V gene data show CDR1 as LGHNA and CDR2 as YNFKEQ. The V and J ends lost 1 base and 10 bases, in that order; junction bases with no gene match: 18. The CDR3 consists of 17 residues. CDR3 bases: TGTGCCAGCAGCCAAGGCGCCGGAGCAGGGGGCATTCCAACCCAGTACTTC. It is translated as CASSQGAGAGGIPTQYF.

The chain carries TRBV2 and TRBJ2-5, with 9 bases that match TRBD1. The V gene end was trimmed by 6 bases and the J gene end by 5 bases; junction bases not matched to a gene: 7. This CDR3 contains 14 residues. CDR1 is SNHLY and CDR2 is FYNNEI in the germline V gene. CDR3 nucleotide sequence: TGTGCCAGCAGCAGGGACAGGGTAAAGGAGACCCAGTACTTC. It yields the protein CASSRDRVKETQYF.

The chain has TRBV4-1 and TRBJ1-6; a possible D gene is TRBD1 (5 bases). The CDR3 spans 14 residues. V was cut by 3 bases and J by 4 bases, with 7 bases left in between. Germline loops: CDR1 MGHRA, CDR2 YSYEKL. CDR3 amino acids: CASSQGPYNSPLHF. The CDR3 coding sequence is TGCGCCAGCAGCCAGGGGCCTTATAATTCACCCCTCCACTTT.

This clone was seen a single time. V gene TRBV27 combines with J gene TRBJ1-2; perhaps TRBD1 as D (6 bases). The ends were cut back, 5 bases at V and 4 bases at J, with 17 bases in the middle. CDR3 length: 15 residues. Germline V gene lookup returns CDR1 MNHEY and CDR2 SMNVEV (reference sequence). Here the CDR3 DNA reads TGTGCCAGCAGTGGGGGCTTTGGCGGGTTCTATGGCTACACCTTC. As protein: CASSGGFGGFYGYTF.

The gene calls are TRBV28 and TRBJ2-7; D remains unclear. Between the trimmed V and J ends, which lost 6 bases and 9 bases, there was a span of 18 bases. There are 13 residues in the CDR3. CDR1 and CDR2 (germline): MDHEN, SYDVKM. The CDR3 DNA is TGTGCCAGCAGCTCAAGAGAGCCCCGAGGGCAGTACTTC. It codes for CASSSREPRGQYF.

This clone has a single count. The rearrangement uses TRBV11-2 and TRBJ2-7; TRBD2 agrees at 11 bases. This CDR3 is 13 amino acids long. The ends lost 6 bases at V and 3 bases at J; junction bases unmatched: 1. The V gene's germline CDR1 is SGHAT and CDR2 FQNNGV. The CDR3 DNA is TGTGCCAGCAGACTAGCGGGAGACTACGAGCAGTACTTC. Amino acid sequence: CASRLAGDYEQYF.

V gene TRBV2 combines with J gene TRBJ2-3; 10 positions agree with TRBD2. V trimming: 6 bases; J trimming: 0 bases; junction bases outside the gene matches: 3. The germline V gene encodes CDR1 SNHLY and CDR2 FYNNEI. The CDR3 consists of 15 residues. The chain's CDR3 is CASRTSGESTDTQYF. Here the CDR3 DNA reads TGTGCCAGCAGAACTAGCGGGGAAAGCACAGATACGCAGTATTTT. The whole variable domain, filled in from reference TRBV2 and TRBJ2-3, reads EPEVTQTPSHQVTQMGQEVILRCVPISNHLYFYWYRQILGQKVEFLVSFYNNEISEKSEIFDDQFSVERPDGSNFTLKIRSTKLEDSAMYFCASRTSGESTDTQYFGPGTRLTVL.

The chain is built from TRBV6-1 and TRBJ2-2, with a weak D call TRBD2 (5 bases). This CDR3 is built from 14 residues. Trimming pared 6 bases from V and 9 bases from J, leaving 17 bases between. The germline CDR1 and CDR2 sequences are MNHNS and SASEGT. The DNA for the CDR3 is TGTGCCAGCAGCCACTCCGGACTTCCTCGGGAGCTGTTTTTT. This translates into CASSHSGLPRELFF.

This clone has only one observation. This chain connects TRBV30 to TRBJ2-5; D is possibly TRBD2 (7 bases). Germline V CDR1 and CDR2: GTSNPN, SVGIG (reference sequence). V was trimmed by 4 bases and J by 5 bases, leaving 14 bases between them. The CDR3 is made up of 13 amino acids. The DNA for the CDR3 is TGTGCCTGGAATAGGGGGGGGCACGAGACCCAGTACTTC. This gives the protein CAWNRGGHETQYF. The full variable domain, completed using reference TRBV30 and TRBJ2-5, is SQTIHQWPATLVQPVGSPLSLECTVEGTSNPNLYWYRQAAGRGLQLLFYSVGIGQISSEVPQNLSASRPQDRQFILSSKKLLLSDSGFYLCAWNRGGHETQYFGPGTRLLVL.

This chain joins TRBV2 and TRBJ2-7, with D unresolved. V dropped 8 bases and J dropped 7 bases, with 9 bases sitting between them. The CDR3 covers 10 residues. The V gene's germline CDR1 is SNHLY and CDR2 FYNNEI. CDR3 residues: CASGLWEQYF. For the CDR3, the DNA is TGTGCCAGCGGGCTTTGGGAGCAGTACTTC.

The chain joins TRBV19 to TRBJ1-1, with D maybe TRBD1 (5 bases). Trimming took off 7 bases at V and 7 bases at J, with 19 bases between the two ends. From germline, CDR1 is LNHDA and CDR2 SQIVND (reference sequence). The CDR3 is 14 amino acids. The CDR3 DNA reads TGTGCCAGTATGGAGGCGGGGCTCAGTTATGAAGCTTTCTTT. Its protein product is CASMEAGLSYEAFF.

The chain carries TRBV7-6 and TRBJ2-7, with D maybe TRBD2 (5 bases). V was trimmed by 1 base and J by 3 bases, leaving 16 bases between them. The germline CDR1 and CDR2 sequences are SGHVS and FNYEAQ. The CDR3 totals 16 residues. This chain's CDR3 is CASSLGGSEARYEQYF. CDR3 nucleotide sequence: TGTGCCAGCAGCTTAGGTGGGAGCGAGGCCCGCTACGAGCAGTACTTC.

This chain uses TRBV6-5 with TRBJ1-6; weak D call: TRBD1 (5 bases). Trimming shortened V by 0 bases and J by 13 bases, and 16 bases separated the two germline ends. Germline loops: CDR1 MNHEY, CDR2 SVGAGI. This CDR3 comprises 15 residues. CDR3: CASSYSKLRGWPLHF. DNA for the CDR3: TGTGCCAGCAGTTACTCGAAACTTAGGGGCTGGCCCCTCCACTTT.

The genes are TRBV30 and TRBJ2-5; 7 bases are shared with TRBD2. The J call may be incorrect, as the DNA end agrees better with TRBJ2-7. This CDR3 has 17 residues. Germline-derived CDR1 and CDR2 are GTSNPN and SVGIG (reference sequence). The CDR3 sequence: CAWSAFAGVLIGYEQYF. The DNA for the CDR3 is TGTGCCTGGAGTGCCTTCGCGGGAGTTCTCATCGGCTACGAGCAGTACTTC.